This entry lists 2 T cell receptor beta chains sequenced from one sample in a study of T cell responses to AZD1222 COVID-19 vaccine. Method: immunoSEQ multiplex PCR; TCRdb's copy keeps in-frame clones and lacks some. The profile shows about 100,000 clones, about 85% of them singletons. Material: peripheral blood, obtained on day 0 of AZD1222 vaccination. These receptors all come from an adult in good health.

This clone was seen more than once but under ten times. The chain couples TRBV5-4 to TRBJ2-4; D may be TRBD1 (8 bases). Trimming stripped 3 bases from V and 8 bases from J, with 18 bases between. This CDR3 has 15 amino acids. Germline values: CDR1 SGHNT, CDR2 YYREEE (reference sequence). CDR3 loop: CASSSNDRGGYIQYF. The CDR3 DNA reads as TGTGCCAGCAGCTCGAATGACAGGGGAGGGTACATTCAGTACTTC.

The CDR3 reads CASSWGELADTQYF. The CDR3 DNA is TGTGCCAGCAGTTGGGGAGAGCTCGCAGATACGCAGTATTTT. The chain has TRBV6-2 or TRBV6-3 and TRBJ2-3; D perhaps matches TRBD2 (5 bases). The V gene lost 4 bases and the J gene lost 4 bases, with 12 bases spanning the gap. The germline V gene has CDR1 MNHEY and CDR2 SVGEGT. The CDR3 has 14 amino acids.